This T cell receptor (beta chain) was captured by sequencing in a study of lung T cells in sarcoidosis with Löfgren's syndrome. At the level of the study: Löfgren's syndrome patients were the main repertoire analysis focus.

One entry per CDR3 protein results from TCRdb running MiXCR on the reads. Seen here are tens of thousands of distinct CDR3 sequences, about 20% observed once, and the top ten hold 2.3%. General study results and limits: TRAV12-1 preferentially paired with TRBV2, with homologous CDR3s.

Turning to this clonotype: Its target is unknown. The CDR3 does not end in the conserved phenylalanine or tryptophan, so this is likely a read error.

V lost 8 bases to trimming and J lost 1 base, with 9 bases between them. The germline gives CDR1 MGHDK, CDR2 SYGVNS. The CDR3 extends over 13 amino acids. This chain uses TRBV25-1 with TRBJ1-5, with D unresolved. What was sequenced was CD4+ T cells from PBMCs. This receptor was obtained from a human donor with sarcoidosis (Löfgren's syndrome or another form), or a control subject (not recorded which). The CDR3 protein is CASGEDSNQPQHL. For the CDR3, the DNA is TGTGCCAGCGGCGAAGACAGCAATCAGCCCCAGCATCTT.